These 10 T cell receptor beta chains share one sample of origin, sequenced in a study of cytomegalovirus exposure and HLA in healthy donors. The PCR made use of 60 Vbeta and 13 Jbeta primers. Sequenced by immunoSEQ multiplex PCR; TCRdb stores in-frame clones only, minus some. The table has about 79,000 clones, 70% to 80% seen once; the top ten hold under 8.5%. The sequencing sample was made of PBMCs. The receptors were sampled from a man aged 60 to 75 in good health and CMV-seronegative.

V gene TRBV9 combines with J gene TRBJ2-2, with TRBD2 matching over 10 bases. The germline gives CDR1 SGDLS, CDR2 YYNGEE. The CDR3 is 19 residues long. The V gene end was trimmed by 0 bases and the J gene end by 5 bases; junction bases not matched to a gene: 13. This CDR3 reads CASSVGLAGASRGTGELFF. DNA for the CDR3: TGTGCCAGCAGCGTAGGGCTAGCGGGAGCCTCCCGAGGTACCGGGGAGCTGTTTTTT. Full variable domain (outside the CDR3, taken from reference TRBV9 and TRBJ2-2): DSGVTQTPKHLITATGQRVTLRCSPRSGDLSVYWYQQSLDQGLQFLIQYYNGEERAKGNILERFSAQQFPDLHSELNLSSLELGDSALYFCASSVGLAGASRGTGELFFGEGSRLTVL.

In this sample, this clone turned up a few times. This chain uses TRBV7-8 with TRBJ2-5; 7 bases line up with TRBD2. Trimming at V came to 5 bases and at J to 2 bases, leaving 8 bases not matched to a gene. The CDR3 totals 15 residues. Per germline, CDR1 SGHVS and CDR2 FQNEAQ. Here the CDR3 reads CASSPTGLPQETQYF. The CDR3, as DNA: TGTGCCAGCAGCCCAACGGGACTACCGCAAGAGACCCAGTACTTC.

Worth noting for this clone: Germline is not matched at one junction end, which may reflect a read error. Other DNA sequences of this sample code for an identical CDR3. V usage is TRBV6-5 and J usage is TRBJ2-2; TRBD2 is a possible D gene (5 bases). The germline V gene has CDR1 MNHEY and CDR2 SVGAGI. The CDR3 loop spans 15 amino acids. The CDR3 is CASSAGIAGTGELFF. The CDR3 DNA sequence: TGTGCCAGCAGCGCGGGTATCGCGGGCACCGGGGAGCTCTTTTTT.

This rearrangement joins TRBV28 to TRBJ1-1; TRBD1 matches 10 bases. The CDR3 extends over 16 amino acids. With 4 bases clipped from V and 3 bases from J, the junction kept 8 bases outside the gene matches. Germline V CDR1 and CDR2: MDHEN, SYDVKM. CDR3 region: CASSSRTGGTDTEAFF. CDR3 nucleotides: TGTGCCAGCAGTTCGAGGACAGGGGGTACGGACACTGAAGCTTTCTTT.

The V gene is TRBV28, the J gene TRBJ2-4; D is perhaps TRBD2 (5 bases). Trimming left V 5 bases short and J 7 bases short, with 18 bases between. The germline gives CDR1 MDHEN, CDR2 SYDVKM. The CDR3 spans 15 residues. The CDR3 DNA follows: TGTGCCAGCAGTCCCCCCCGAGGGAGAGGGAACATTCAGTACTTC. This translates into CASSPPRGRGNIQYF. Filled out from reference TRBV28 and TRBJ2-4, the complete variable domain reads DVKVTQSSRYLVKRTGEKVFLECVQDMDHENMFWYRQDPGLGLRLIYFSYDVKMKEKGDIPEGYSVSREKKERFSLILESASTNQTSMYLCASSPPRGRGNIQYFGAGTRLSVL.

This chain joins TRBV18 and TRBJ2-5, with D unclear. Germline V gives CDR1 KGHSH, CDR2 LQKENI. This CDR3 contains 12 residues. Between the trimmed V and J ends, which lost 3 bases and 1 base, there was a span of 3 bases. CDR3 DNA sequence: TGTGCCAGCTCACCGCGCCAAGAGACCCAGTACTTC. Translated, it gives CASSPRQETQYF.

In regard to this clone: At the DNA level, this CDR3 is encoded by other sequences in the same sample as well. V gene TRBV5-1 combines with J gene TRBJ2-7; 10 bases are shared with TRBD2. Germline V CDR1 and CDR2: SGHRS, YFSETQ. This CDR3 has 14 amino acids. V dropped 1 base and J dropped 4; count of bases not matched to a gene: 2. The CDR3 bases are TGCGCCAGCAGCTTGAGCGGGAGGGCTTACGAGCAGTACTTC. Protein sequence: CASSLSGRAYEQYF.

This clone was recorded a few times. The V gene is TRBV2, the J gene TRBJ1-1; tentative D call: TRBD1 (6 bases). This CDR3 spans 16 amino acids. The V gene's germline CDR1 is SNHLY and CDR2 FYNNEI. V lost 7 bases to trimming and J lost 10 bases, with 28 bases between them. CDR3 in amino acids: CASIQTHRAVLGLAFF. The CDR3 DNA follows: TGTGCCAGCATCCAAACACACAGGGCCGTATTGGGTTTAGCTTTCTTT.

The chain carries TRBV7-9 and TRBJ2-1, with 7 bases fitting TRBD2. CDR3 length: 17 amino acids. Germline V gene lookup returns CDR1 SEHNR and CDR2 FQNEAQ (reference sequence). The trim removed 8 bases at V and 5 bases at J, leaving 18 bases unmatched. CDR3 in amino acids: CASSYPDGGSGDNEQFF. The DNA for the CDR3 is TGTGCCAGCTCGTACCCAGACGGGGGGTCTGGCGACAATGAGCAGTTCTTC. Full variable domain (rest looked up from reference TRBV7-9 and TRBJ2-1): DTGVSQNPRHKITKRGQNVTFRCDPISEHNRLYWYRQTLGQGPEFLTYFQNEAQLEKSRLLSDRFSAERPKGSFSTLEIQRTEQGDSAMYLCASSYPDGGSGDNEQFFGPGTRLTVL.

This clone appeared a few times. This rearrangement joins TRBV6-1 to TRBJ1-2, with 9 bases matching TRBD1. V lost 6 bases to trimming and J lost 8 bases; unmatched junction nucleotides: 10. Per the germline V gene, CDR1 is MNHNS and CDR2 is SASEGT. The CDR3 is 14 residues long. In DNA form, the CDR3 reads TGTGCCAGCAGCCCGGGACAGGGCTACAACGGCTACACCTTC. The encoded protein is CASSPGQGYNGYTF.